This TCR beta chain was identified during a study of blood T cell repertoires in COVID-19. Study information: Samples came from the United States, Italy and Spain, spanning acute and convalescent COVID-19. T cells, B-cell-depleted T cells, or PBMCs provided the cDNA or gDNA that served as material.

Original methodology: Amplification of reference gene primers provided the estimated nucleated cell counts. Generated by immunoSEQ multiplex PCR, the TCRdb table keeps only in-frame clones and is missing some. Clone size and the V and J calls come from that table; the DNA yielded D and trimming. Of about 260,000 clones in the sample, approximately 88% are singletons; the top ten hold more than 0.55%. The CDR3 consists of 13 residues. Trimming pared 5 bases from V and 10 bases from J, leaving 12 bases between. CDR1 SEHNR and CDR2 FQNEAQ come from the germline V gene (reference sequence). The receptor was isolated from a human donor in a cohort sampled during active COVID-19. Material: peripheral blood. The V and J genes are TRBV7-9 and TRBJ1-6; perhaps TRBD1 as D (5 bases). CDR3 loop: CASSPSGHSPLHF. The CDR3 DNA sequence: TGTGCCAGCAGCCCATCAGGGCACTCACCCCTCCACTTT. The whole variable domain, filled in from reference TRBV7-9 and TRBJ1-6, reads DTGVSQNPRHKITKRGQNVTFRCDPISEHNRLYWYRQTLGQGPEFLTYFQNEAQLEKSRLLSDRFSAERPKGSFSTLEIQRTEQGDSAMYLCASSPSGHSPLHFGNGTRLTVT.